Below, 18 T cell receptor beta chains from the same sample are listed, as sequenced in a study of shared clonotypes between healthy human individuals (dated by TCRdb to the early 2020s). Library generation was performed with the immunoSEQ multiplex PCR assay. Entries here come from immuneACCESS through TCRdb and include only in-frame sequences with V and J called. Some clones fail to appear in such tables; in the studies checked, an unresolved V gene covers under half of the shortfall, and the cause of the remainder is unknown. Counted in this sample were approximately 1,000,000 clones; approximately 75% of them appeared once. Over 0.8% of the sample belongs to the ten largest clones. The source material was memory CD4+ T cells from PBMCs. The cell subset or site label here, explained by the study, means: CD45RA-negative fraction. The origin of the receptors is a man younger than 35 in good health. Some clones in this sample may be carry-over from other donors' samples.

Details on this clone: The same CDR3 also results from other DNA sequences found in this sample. The CDR3 loop is CASSRDRQETQYF. CDR3 bases: TGTGCCAGCAGCCGGGACAGGCAAGAGACCCAGTACTTC. This rearrangement joins TRBV6-4 to TRBJ2-5; 8 nucleotides match TRBD1. CDR1 and CDR2 (germline): MRHNA, SNTAGT. V shed 6 bases, J shed 2 bases, and the junction held 2 bases outside the gene matches. The CDR3 has 13 residues.

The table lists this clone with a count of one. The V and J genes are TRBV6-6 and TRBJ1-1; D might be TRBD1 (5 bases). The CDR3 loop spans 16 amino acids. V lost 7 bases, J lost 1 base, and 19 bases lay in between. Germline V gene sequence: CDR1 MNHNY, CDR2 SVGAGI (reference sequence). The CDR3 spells CASTHYPGRTNTEAFF. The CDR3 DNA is TGTGCCAGCACTCACTACCCGGGACGGACGAACACTGAAGCTTTCTTT.

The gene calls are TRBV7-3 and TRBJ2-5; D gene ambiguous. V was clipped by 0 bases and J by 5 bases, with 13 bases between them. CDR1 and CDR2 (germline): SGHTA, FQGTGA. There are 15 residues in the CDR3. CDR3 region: CASSLTGLGYETQYF. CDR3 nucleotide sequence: TGTGCCAGCAGCTTAACGGGTTTGGGATACGAGACCCAGTACTTC.

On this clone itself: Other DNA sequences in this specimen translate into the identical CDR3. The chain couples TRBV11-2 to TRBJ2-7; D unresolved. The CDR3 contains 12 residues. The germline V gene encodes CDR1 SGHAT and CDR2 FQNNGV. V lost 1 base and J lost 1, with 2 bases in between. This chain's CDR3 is CASSLGSYEQYF. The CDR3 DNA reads TGTGCCAGCAGCTTAGGATCCTACGAGCAGTACTTC.

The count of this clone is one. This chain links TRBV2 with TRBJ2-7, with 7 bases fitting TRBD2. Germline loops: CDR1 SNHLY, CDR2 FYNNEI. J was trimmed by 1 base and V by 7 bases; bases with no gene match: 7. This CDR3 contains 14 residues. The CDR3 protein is CASKWDYVSYEQYF. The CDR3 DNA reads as TGTGCCAGCAAATGGGACTACGTGTCCTACGAGCAGTACTTC.

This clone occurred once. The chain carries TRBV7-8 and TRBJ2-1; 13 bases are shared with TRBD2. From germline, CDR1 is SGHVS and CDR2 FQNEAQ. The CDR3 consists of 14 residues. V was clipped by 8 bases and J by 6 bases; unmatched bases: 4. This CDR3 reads CASGGLAGSNEQFF. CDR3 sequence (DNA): TGTGCCAGCGGGGGACTAGCGGGAAGCAATGAGCAGTTCTTC.

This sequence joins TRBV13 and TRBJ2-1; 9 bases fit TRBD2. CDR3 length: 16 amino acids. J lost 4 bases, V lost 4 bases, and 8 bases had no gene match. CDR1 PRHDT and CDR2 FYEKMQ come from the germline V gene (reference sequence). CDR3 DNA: TGTGCCAGCAGCTCCCGAGCGGGAGGACCATACAATGAGCAGTTCTTC. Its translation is CASSSRAGGPYNEQFF.

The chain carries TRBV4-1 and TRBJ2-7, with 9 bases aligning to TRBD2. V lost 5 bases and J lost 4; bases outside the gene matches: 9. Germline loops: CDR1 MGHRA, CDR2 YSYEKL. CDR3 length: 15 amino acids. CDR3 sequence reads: CASSKQVAGEYEQYF. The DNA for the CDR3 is TGCGCCAGCAGCAAACAGGTAGCGGGAGAGTACGAGCAGTACTTC.

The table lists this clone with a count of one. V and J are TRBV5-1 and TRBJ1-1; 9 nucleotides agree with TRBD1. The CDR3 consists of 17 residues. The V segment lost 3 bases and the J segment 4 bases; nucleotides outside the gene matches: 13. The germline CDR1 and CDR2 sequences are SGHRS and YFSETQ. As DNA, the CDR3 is TGCGCCAGCAGCTGGGCACCGGGACAGGGACGGAGCACTGAAGCTTTCTTT. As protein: CASSWAPGQGRSTEAFF.

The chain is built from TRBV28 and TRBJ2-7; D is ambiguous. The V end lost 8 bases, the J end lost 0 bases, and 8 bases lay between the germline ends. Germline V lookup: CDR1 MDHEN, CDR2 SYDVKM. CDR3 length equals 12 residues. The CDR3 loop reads CASPPLSYEQYF. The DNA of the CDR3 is TGTGCCAGCCCGCCTCTCTCCTACGAGCAGTACTTC.

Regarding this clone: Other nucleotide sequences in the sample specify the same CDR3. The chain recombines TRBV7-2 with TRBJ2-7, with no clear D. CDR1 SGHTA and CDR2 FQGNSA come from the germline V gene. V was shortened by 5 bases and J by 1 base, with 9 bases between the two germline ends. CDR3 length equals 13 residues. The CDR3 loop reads CASSPYLSYEQYF. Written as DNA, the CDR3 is TGTGCCAGCAGCCCCTACTTGTCCTACGAGCAGTACTTC.

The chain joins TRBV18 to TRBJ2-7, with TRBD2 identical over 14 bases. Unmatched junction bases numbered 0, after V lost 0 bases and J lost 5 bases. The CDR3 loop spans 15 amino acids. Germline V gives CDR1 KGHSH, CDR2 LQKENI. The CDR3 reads CASSPPGLAGDEQYF. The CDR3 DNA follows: TGTGCCAGCTCACCACCGGGACTAGCGGGAGACGAGCAGTACTTC. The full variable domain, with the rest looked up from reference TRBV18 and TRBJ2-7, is NAGVMQNPRHLVRRRGQEARLRCSPMKGHSHVYWYRQLPEEGLKFMVYLQKENIIDESGMPKERFSAEFPKEGPSILRIQQVVRGDSAAYFCASSPPGLAGDEQYFGPGTRLTVT.

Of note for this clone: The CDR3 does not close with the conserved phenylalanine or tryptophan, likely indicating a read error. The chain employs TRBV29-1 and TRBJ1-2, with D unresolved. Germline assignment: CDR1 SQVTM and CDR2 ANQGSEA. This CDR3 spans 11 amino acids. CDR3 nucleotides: TGCGGCGAGTCCTCAAACTATGGCTACACCCTC. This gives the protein CGESSNYGYTL.

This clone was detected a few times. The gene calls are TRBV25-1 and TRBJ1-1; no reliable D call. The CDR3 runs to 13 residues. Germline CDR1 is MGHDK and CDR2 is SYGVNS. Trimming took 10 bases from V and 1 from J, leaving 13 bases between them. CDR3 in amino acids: CATAPRENTEAFF. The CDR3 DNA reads TGTGCCACCGCTCCGCGGGAGAACACTGAAGCTTTCTTT. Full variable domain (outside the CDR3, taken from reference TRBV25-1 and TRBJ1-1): EADIYQTPRYLVIGTGKKITLECSQTMGHDKMYWYQQDPGMELHLIHYSYGVNSTEKGDLSSESTVSRIRTEHFPLTLESARPSHTSQYLCATAPRENTEAFFGQGTRLTVV.

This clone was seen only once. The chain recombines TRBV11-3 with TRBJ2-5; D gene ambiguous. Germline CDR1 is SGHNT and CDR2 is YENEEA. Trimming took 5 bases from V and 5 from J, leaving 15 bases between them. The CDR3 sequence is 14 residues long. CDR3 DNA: TGTGCCAGCAGCCCACGGGCCTCCGGGGAGACCCAGTACTTC. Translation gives CASSPRASGETQYF.

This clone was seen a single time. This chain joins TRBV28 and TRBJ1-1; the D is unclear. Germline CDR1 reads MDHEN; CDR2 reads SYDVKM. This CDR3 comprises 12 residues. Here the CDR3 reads CVSGRLNTEAFF. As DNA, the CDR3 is TGTGTCAGTGGGCGATTGAACACTGAAGCTTTCTTT.

CDR3 amino acids: CASSSVSNTGELFF. The CDR3, as DNA: TGTGCCAGCAGCTCAGTAAGCAACACCGGGGAGCTGTTTTTT. The V gene is TRBV7-3, the J gene TRBJ2-2, with D uncertain. CDR1 and CDR2 from the germline V gene are SGHTA and FQGTGA. CDR3 length equals 14 residues. Trimming removed 4 bases at V and 2 bases at J, with 8 bases between.

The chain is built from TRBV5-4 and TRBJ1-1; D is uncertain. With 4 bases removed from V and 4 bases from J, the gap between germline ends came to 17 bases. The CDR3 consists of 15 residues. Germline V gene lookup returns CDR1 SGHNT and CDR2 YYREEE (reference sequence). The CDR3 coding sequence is TGTGCCAGCAGCCCAAATAGCAGGTATAGCACTGAAGCTTTCTTT. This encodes CASSPNSRYSTEAFF.